This TCR beta chain was recovered during a study of shared clonotypes between healthy human individuals (dated by TCRdb to 2018 to 2020). With regard to the full study: The cohort comprised a couple of women and a few men aged 18 to 49 years. Per donor, three plates each were used for CD4 naive and CD4 memory, two for CD8 naive, and one for CD8 memory. To estimate repertoire size and how much clonotypes are shared between individuals, the study performed deep sequencing of blood TCR repertoires from a few healthy adults. To increase sequencing depth and limit assay-specific biases, TCR repertoire library preparation and sequencing were carried out by different laboratories using diverse techniques. Per donor, leukapheresis produced somewhere between about 0.85 and 8.9 billion PBMCs. General study outcomes and caveats: Compared with non-shared clonotypes, the clonotypes found in all four sorted-subset donors had higher generation probabilities. Across several donors, about 5.2% of naive CD4, roughly 3.8% of naive CD8, 2.3% of memory CD4, and approximately 0.42% of memory CD8 clonotypes were shared. Pairwise subsampling led to the expectation that sequencing depth would affect the degree of clonotype sharing among donors. Rarefaction of sorted-subset datasets indicated incomplete sequencing despite the large sequencing depth. Sampling was limited to blood, and TCR repertoires in tissue likely differ from TCR repertoires in blood. Naive subsets generally had larger estimated clonotype richness than memory subsets. Because the study included a small number of donors, the genetic and exposure-history diversity represented was limited.

Donors were healthy HIV-negative adults with no recently reported acute infections or vaccinations. Every donor was a Caucasian adult residing in Nashville, Tennessee, USA. CD4+ T cells were enriched by magnetic negative selection, after which naive cells were positively selected on CD45RA and the negative fraction was taken as the memory subset. After blood collection by leukapheresis, PBMCs were isolated using Ficoll-Histopaque density gradient centrifugation and then cryopreserved in the vapor phase of liquid nitrogen. Analytical flow cytometry was used to check the purity and quantity of every magnetically sorted T cell population. Genomic DNA was isolated from each sorted fraction and quantified by UV absorbance on a Nanodrop 2000c. The CDR3 runs 17 amino acids, cysteine and phenylalanine included. Only CDR3 DNA is held: 51 bases, read in frame from base 1. After removal of 0 bases from V and 3 bases from J, the junction retains 11 bases not matched to a gene. Reading the germline V gene gives CDR1 SGHRS and CDR2 YFSETQ.

Using the deep immunoSEQ assay, multiplex PCR amplified TCR CDR3 regions from genomic DNA. For each cell subset, the extracted genomic DNA was distributed evenly across all wells of several immunoSEQ 96-well plates, and each plate served as one replicate. For sorted subsets, each replicate PCR was loaded with about 0.2 ug genomic DNA, equivalent to approximately 27,000 T cell genomes. Purified libraries were measured with a Qubit 3.0 fluorometer, size-checked on a Bioanalyzer 2100, and measured again with the KAPA Library Quantification kit. Every immunoSEQ 96-well plate was sequenced on a dedicated single-read 150-cycle Illumina NextSeq 550 flow cell. Per the original workflow: Because the immunoSEQ output included only junctional sequences and no quality scores, the filtering could not be the same as the filtering used for full-length reads. Sequences were annotated with PyIR, a Python wrapper for IgBLAST v1.9, using IMGT germline references to assign V/J genes and CDR3. Reads were filtered out if the reads had weak V/J assignments (E-value above 1e-6), no CDR3, stop codons, out-of-frame junctions, or ambiguous translated residues. V3J clonotypes were defined by identical inferred V gene, J gene, and CDR3 amino acid sequence. Percentage overlap between repertoires was computed as shared unique clonotypes divided by the size of the smaller repertoire. Richness of each repertoire was evaluated using RTK rarefaction, the Chao1 estimator, and Recon v2.1 estimates of unobserved clonotypes. Generation probabilities were computed with OLGA for all TCRbeta clonotypes obtained by the gDNA method from several donors. Here the immuneACCESS table is served through TCRdb, limited to in-frame sequences with V and J called. Missing clones are a known gap in these copies; in checked studies unresolved V genes cover under half, and the rest lacks a known reason. V, J and clone size reflect that table, while D and trimming were determined from the DNA. Present in this sample are around 2.5 million clones, roughly 93% of which were seen just once. The ten largest clones represent more than 0.35% of the sample.

Note on this clone: Its antigen has not been determined. The input lacks base qualities; no much larger clone sits a single base away.

The sequence was obtained from a young man in good health. Some clones in this sample may be carry-over from other donors' samples. The sample was naive CD4+ T cells from PBMCs. This sample's cell subset or site label indicates: CD45RA+ positively selected. Here the chain combines TRBV5-1 and TRBJ2-7; TRBD1 agrees with 8 junctional bases. Read as DNA, the sequence is TGCGCCAGCAGCTTGGCTCCCGTGACAGGGGCAGGCTACGAGCAGTACTTC. This yields the protein CASSLAPVTGAGYEQYF.